Following are 13 T cell receptor beta chains from one sample sequenced in a study of cytomegalovirus exposure and HLA in healthy donors. Primers included in the PCR were 60 Vbeta and 13 Jbeta primers. TCRdb's copy holds only in-frame clones and misses some; the assay was immunoSEQ multiplex PCR. The record lists 100,000 to 150,000 clones, of which the ten most abundant hold 1.5% to 2%. Sequences were obtained from PBMCs. The receptors stem from a man aged 18 to 30 in good health and CMV-seronegative.

Turning to this clone: A junction end diverges from the germline sequence, so it may reflect a read error. This chain links TRBV7-6 with TRBJ2-5, with D perhaps matching TRBD1 (8 bases). The germline CDR1 and CDR2 sequences are SGHVS and FNYEAQ. CDR3 length: 17 residues. The chain's CDR3 is CASGLAGRGLPSETQYF. The CDR3 DNA is TGTGCCAGCGGCTTAGCGGGCAGGGGGCTACCCAGTGAGACCCAGTACTTC.

The chain has TRBV7-3 and TRBJ2-7; 7 bases are shared with TRBD2. Germline CDR1 reads SGHTA; CDR2 reads FQGTGA. Unmatched junction bases numbered 12, after V lost 2 bases and J lost 5 bases. The CDR3 contains 16 residues. The CDR3 spells CASSLGPGEGSNEQYF. The DNA for the CDR3 is TGTGCCAGCAGCTTAGGCCCCGGGGAGGGGTCCAACGAGCAGTACTTC.

This CDR3 reads CASSEVRYQGQQETQYF. CDR3 DNA sequence: TGTGCCAGCAGCGAGGTCCGCTACCAAGGACAGCAAGAGACCCAGTACTTC. The chain recombines TRBV5-6 with TRBJ2-5; D perhaps matches TRBD1 (6 bases). CDR3 size: 17 residues. Germline CDR1 is SGHDT and CDR2 is YYEEEE. V gave up 4 bases and J gave up 2 bases, with 21 bases separating them.

The rearrangement uses TRBV10-2 and TRBJ1-1; 11 bases line up with TRBD1. In germline, CDR1 is WSHSY, CDR2 SAAADI. The trim removed 8 bases at V and 0 bases at J, leaving 5 bases unmatched. The CDR3 length is 15 residues. The CDR3 DNA reads TGCGCCAGCCGGACAGGGGGCGCGGTGAACACTGAAGCTTTCTTT. This gives the protein CASRTGGAVNTEAFF.

The rearrangement joins TRBV18 to TRBJ1-1; no reliable D call. CDR3 size: 15 residues. Trimming removed 4 bases at V and 0 bases at J, with 12 bases between. Germline V gene sequence: CDR1 KGHSH, CDR2 LQKENI. The CDR3 region is CASSLNTDLNTEAFF. The CDR3 DNA reads as TGTGCCAGCTCACTTAATACAGATTTGAACACTGAAGCTTTCTTT.

The chain employs TRBV6-5 and TRBJ1-4; D is undetermined. Trimming stripped 3 bases from V and 3 bases from J, with 11 bases between. Looked up from germline, CDR1 is MNHEY and CDR2 is SVGAGI. The CDR3 sequence is 15 residues long. CDR3 residues: CASSYSVAANEKLFF. CDR3 nucleotide sequence: TGTGCCAGCAGTTATTCTGTGGCAGCTAATGAAAAACTGTTTTTT.

The J gene is TRBJ1-1, the V gene TRBV5-5, with D possibly being TRBD1 (5 bases). From germline, CDR1 is SGHKS and CDR2 YYEKEE (reference sequence). This CDR3 is built from 16 residues. Trimming took off 6 bases at V and 0 bases at J, with 18 bases between the two ends. The CDR3 here is CASKLGGLGLNTEAFF. Written as DNA, the CDR3 is TGTGCCAGCAAACTGGGGGGACTAGGGTTGAACACTGAAGCTTTCTTT.

The V gene is TRBV5-4, the J gene TRBJ1-4, with TRBD1 matching 7 bases. J gave up 0 bases and V 3 bases, and 14 bases lay outside the gene matches. The CDR3 covers 19 residues. CDR1 and CDR2 (germline): SGHNT, YYREEE (reference sequence). The CDR3 spells CASSSKPGQIIATNEKLFF. The CDR3 nucleotides read TGTGCCAGCAGCTCGAAGCCGGGACAGATAATAGCAACTAATGAAAAACTGTTTTTT.

The chain joins TRBV7-9 to TRBJ1-5; 7 bases are shared with TRBD1. CDR3 length: 14 residues. V lost 5 bases and J lost 3; bases outside the gene matches: 4. Germline V lookup: CDR1 SEHNR, CDR2 FQNEAQ (reference sequence). The CDR3 nucleotides read TGTGCCAGCAGCCGGGACAGCCCCAATCAGCCCCAGCATTTT. Encoded protein: CASSRDSPNQPQHF.

The V gene is TRBV12-5, the J gene TRBJ1-2, with D maybe TRBD1 (5 bases). The CDR3 has 13 amino acids. V was cut by 7 bases and J by 6 bases, with 15 bases left in between. CDR1 LGHNT and CDR2 FRNRAP come from the germline V gene. Here the CDR3 DNA reads TGTGCTAGTGCCCTGTTTGGGGGGGATGGCTACACCTTC. The encoded protein is CASALFGGDGYTF.

The chain couples TRBV5-6 to TRBJ1-4; TRBD1 matches 8 bases. Trimming at V came to 3 bases and at J to 7 bases, leaving 11 bases not matched to a gene. Germline assignment: CDR1 SGHDT and CDR2 YYEEEE. CDR3 length: 16 amino acids. For the CDR3, the DNA is TGTGCCAGCAGCTCCACACGGACAGGGACCGGTGAAAAACTGTTTTTT. This translates into CASSSTRTGTGEKLFF.

A note on this clone: One junction end disagrees with the germline gene, perhaps due to a read error. The sample contains more than one DNA sequence encoding this CDR3. J is TRBJ2-7 and V is TRBV7-9, with D tentatively TRBD2 (6 bases). The CDR3 length is 15 residues. Germline-derived CDR1 and CDR2 are SEHNR and FQNEAQ (reference sequence). This CDR3 is CASSLDSGSGYEQYF. The CDR3, as DNA: TGCGCCAGCAGCTTAGATAGCGGAAGTGGCTACGAGCAGTACTTC.

The V gene is TRBV7-6, the J gene TRBJ1-1; 8 nucleotides align to TRBD1. Per the germline V gene, CDR1 is SGHVS and CDR2 is FNYEAQ. V lost 5 bases and J lost 1; bases outside the gene matches: 6. There are 15 residues in the CDR3. CDR3 bases: TGTGCCAGCAGCCCGACAGGGGTGGAGAACACTGAAGCTTTCTTT. Amino acid sequence: CASSPTGVENTEAFF.